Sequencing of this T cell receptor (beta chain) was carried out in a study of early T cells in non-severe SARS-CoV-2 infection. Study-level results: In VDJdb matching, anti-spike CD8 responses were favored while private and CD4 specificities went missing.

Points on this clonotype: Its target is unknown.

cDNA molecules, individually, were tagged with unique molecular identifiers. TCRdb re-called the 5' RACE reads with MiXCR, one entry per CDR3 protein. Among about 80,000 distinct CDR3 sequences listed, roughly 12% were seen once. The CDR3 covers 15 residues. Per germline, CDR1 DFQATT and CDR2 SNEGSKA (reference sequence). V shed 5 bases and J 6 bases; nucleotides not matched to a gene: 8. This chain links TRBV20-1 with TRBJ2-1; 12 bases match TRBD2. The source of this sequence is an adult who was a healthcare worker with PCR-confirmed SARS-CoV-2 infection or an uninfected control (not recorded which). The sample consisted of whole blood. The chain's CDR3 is CSASLGTSGPNEQFF. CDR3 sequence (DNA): TGCAGTGCTTCCCTCGGGACTAGCGGGCCCAATGAGCAGTTCTTC.